By frequency in the sample, the clone carrying this TCR beta chain is large. As yet, its antigen is unknown. The missing CDR3 end, 3 residues past where the read stops, is filled in from the germline J gene. The protocol was immunoSEQ multiplex PCR, while the TCRdb copy is restricted to in-frame clones and leaves out a portion. The sample shows about 44,000 clones, none of them appearing just once. The data derive from a study of T cell clonality in common variable immunodeficiency. Broader study findings: Fewer deletions and N-nucleotide insertions were reportedly seen in common variable immunodeficiency TCR beta sequences.

Trimming stripped 1 base from V and 6 bases from J, with 7 bases between. CDR3 length: 13 amino acids. CDR1 is PRHDT, CDR2 FYEKMQ, per germline (reference sequence). The sequenced sample was peripheral blood mononuclear cells. This chain uses TRBV13 with TRBJ2-1, with unresolved D. This receptor was taken from a person aged 18-69 years in good health. The DNA read from the CDR3 is TGTGCCAGCAGCTTAGTAGTTCTCAATGAG. It codes for CASSLVVLNE. The whole CDR3 is CASSLVVLNEQFF.